The 10 T cell receptor beta chains below come from one sample, sequenced in a study of cytomegalovirus exposure and HLA in healthy donors. Libraries were prepared by immunoSEQ multiplex PCR; TCRdb keeps only in-frame clonotypes and omits some of them. The data contain around 60,000 clones, over 85% of them singletons. Material for sequencing was PBMCs. These TCRs come from a man aged 18-30 years in good health and CMV-seropositive.

The chain joins TRBV29-1 to TRBJ1-1; weak D call: TRBD1 (5 bases). The V end was cut by 6 bases, the J end by 6 bases, with 20 bases between. Looked up from germline, CDR1 is SQVTM and CDR2 is ANQGSEA. This CDR3 comprises 14 residues. The CDR3 nucleotides read TGCAGCGTCCATCGGACAATTTACAGTTCTGAAGCTTTCTTT. Protein product: CSVHRTIYSSEAFF. Using reference TRBV29-1 and TRBJ1-1 for the parts outside the CDR3, the full variable domain is SAVISQKPSRDICQRGTSLTIQCQVDSQVTMMFWYRQQPGQSLTLIATANQGSEATYESGFVIDKFPISRPNLTFSTLTVSNMSPEDSSIYLCSVHRTIYSSEAFFGQGTRLTVV.

This clone was seen just once. The V gene is TRBV14, the J gene TRBJ2-7, with a weak D call TRBD1 (6 bases). The germline gives CDR1 SGHDN, CDR2 FVKESK. Trimming took 6 bases from V and 7 from J, leaving 16 bases between them. This CDR3 contains 13 residues. The CDR3 loop is CASRSNSQGEQYF. CDR3 nucleotides: TGTGCCAGCAGATCGAACTCCCAGGGGGAGCAGTACTTC.

V is TRBV5-1 and J is TRBJ2-7; 10 nucleotides align to TRBD1. The germline V gene has CDR1 SGHRS and CDR2 YFSETQ. This CDR3 contains 16 residues. The trim removed 4 bases at V and 6 bases at J, leaving 13 bases unmatched. DNA of the CDR3: TGCGCCAGCAGCAGGTCCGGGACAGGGGCGAAGGGCGAGCAGTACTTC. Translating it yields CASSRSGTGAKGEQYF.

This clone appeared a single time. This chain joins TRBV19 and TRBJ1-1; D is uncertain. Germline V CDR1 and CDR2: LNHDA, SQIVND (reference sequence). Trimming removed 4 bases from V and 4 bases from J, with 10 bases in between. This CDR3 spans 13 amino acids. The chain's CDR3 is CASSTGRRTEAFF. CDR3 DNA: TGTGCCAGTAGTACCGGGAGGCGCACTGAAGCTTTCTTT. Looking up the rest from reference TRBV19 and TRBJ1-1 gives the full variable domain: DGGITQSPKYLFRKEGQNVTLSCEQNLNHDAMYWYRQDPGQGLRLIYYSQIVNDFQKGDIAEGYSVSREKKESFPLTVTSAQKNPTAFYLCASSTGRRTEAFFGQGTRLTVV.

The chain has TRBV11-2 and TRBJ2-1; TRBD2 aligns across 8 bases. Germline loops: CDR1 SGHAT, CDR2 FQNNGV. This CDR3 contains 15 residues. V trimming: 5 bases; J trimming: 10 bases; junction bases outside the gene matches: 13. For the CDR3, the DNA is TGTGCCAGCAGCCTAAATCCGGGAGGGAACCCAGAGCAGTTCTTC. It translates to CASSLNPGGNPEQFF.

The chain links TRBV11-1 to TRBJ2-5, with TRBD2 matching 7 bases. Germline V CDR1 and CDR2: SGHAT, FQDESV (reference sequence). This CDR3 has 14 amino acids. Trimming took 2 bases from V and 2 from J; bases not matched to a gene: 2. Here the CDR3 reads CASSLYSGQETQYF. CDR3 in DNA: TGTGCCAGCAGCTTATATAGCGGGCAAGAGACCCAGTACTTC.

This rearrangement joins TRBV19 to TRBJ1-1; D not certain. Trimming took 7 bases from V and 0 from J, leaving 9 bases between them. This CDR3 region has 13 residues. Germline V gives CDR1 LNHDA, CDR2 SQIVND (reference sequence). The CDR3 nucleotides read TGTGCCAGTATTCCCAGTCTGAACACTGAAGCTTTCTTT. Translation gives CASIPSLNTEAFF.

This chain connects TRBV14 to TRBJ2-5; D might be TRBD1 (5 bases). Germline V gene data show CDR1 as SGHDN and CDR2 as FVKESK. The germline V and J ends were trimmed by 1 base and 6 bases, with 9 bases remaining between them. The CDR3 totals 13 residues. The CDR3 DNA follows: TGTGCCAGCAGCCAAGGCAGGGTAAAGACCCAGTACTTC. It specifies CASSQGRVKTQYF.

The chain combines TRBV7-2 with TRBJ1-2, with D unclear. This CDR3 has 13 residues. CDR1 and CDR2 from the germline V gene are SGHTA and FQGNSA. V was trimmed by 9 bases and J by 6 bases, leaving 17 bases between them. CDR3 bases: TGTGCCAGTAACGACTATCCCCGGGATGGCTACACCTTC. It codes for CASNDYPRDGYTF.

The table lists this clone with a count of one. The chain employs TRBV7-2 and TRBJ1-2; D not resolved. This CDR3 has 13 residues. Germline CDR1 reads SGHTA; CDR2 reads FQGNSA. V lost 5 bases and J lost 7, with 14 bases in between. CDR3 residues: CASSPPGGFGYTF. The CDR3 region has the DNA TGTGCCAGCAGCCCGCCAGGAGGGTTTGGCTACACCTTC.